A single sample gave rise to the 5 T cell receptor beta chains below, sequenced in a study of T cell responses to AZD1222 COVID-19 vaccine. This table comes from immunoSEQ multiplex PCR, and its TCRdb copy is limited to in-frame clones, with some not included. The sample has about 150,000 clones; 88% are singletons. The material was peripheral blood, obtained after recovery from COVID-19. The receptors were gathered from an adult who had recovered from COVID-19.

This rearrangement joins TRBV10-1 to TRBJ2-3, with D unresolved. Between the trimmed V and J ends, which lost 6 bases and 1 base, there was a span of 11 bases. Germline assignment: CDR1 WNHNN and CDR2 SYGVQD (reference sequence). The CDR3 loop spans 14 amino acids. The CDR3 nucleotides read TGCGCCAGCAGCCTAAACTTTCGCACAGATACGCAGTATTTT. This codes for CASSLNFRTDTQYF.

V gene TRBV28 combines with J gene TRBJ2-7, with D perhaps TRBD1 (6 bases). V lost 2 bases, J lost 10 bases, and 12 bases lay in between. Germline CDR1 MDHEN, CDR2 SYDVKM. CDR3 length: 12 residues. The CDR3 sequence is CASSLLRGTQYF. DNA of the CDR3: TGTGCCAGCAGTTTACTTAGGGGGACACAGTACTTC.

The rearrangement links TRBV5-1 to TRBJ2-7; TRBD2 agrees at 7 bases. Germline lookup yields CDR1 SGHRS and CDR2 YFSETQ. The V segment lost 3 bases and the J segment 4 bases; nucleotides outside the gene matches: 10. There are 15 residues in the CDR3. CDR3 nucleotides: TGCGCCAGCAGCTCTGGAACGGGGAGGGTGTACGAGCAGTACTTC. Translating it yields CASSSGTGRVYEQYF.

CDR3 loop: CASSRGAGQPQHF. As DNA, the CDR3 is TGTGCCAGTAGTCGGGGCGCGGGTCAGCCCCAGCATTTT. The chain employs TRBV19 and TRBJ1-5; D is perhaps TRBD1 (5 bases). There are 13 residues in the CDR3. Germline V gene sequence: CDR1 LNHDA, CDR2 SQIVND (reference sequence). The germline V and J ends were trimmed by 5 bases and 6 bases, with 11 bases remaining between them.

The chain employs TRBV6-5 and TRBJ2-7; 7 bases are shared with TRBD1. This CDR3 is built from 12 residues. The ends lost 8 bases at V and 4 bases at J; junction bases unmatched: 5. Looked up from germline, CDR1 is MNHEY and CDR2 is SVGAGI. The CDR3 spells CASDRVGYEQYF. The CDR3 DNA is TGTGCCAGCGACAGGGTCGGATACGAGCAGTACTTC.